These 22 T cell receptor beta chains share one sample of origin, sequenced in a study of T cell responses to AZD1222 COVID-19 vaccine. This table comes from immunoSEQ multiplex PCR, and its TCRdb copy is limited to in-frame clones, with some not included. The repertoire holds around 56,000 clones, 89% seen once, with roughly 14% in the top ten. The material was peripheral blood, obtained 28 days after the second AZD1222 dose. These receptors came from an adult who received the AZD1222 COVID-19 vaccine.

This sequence joins TRBV10-2 and TRBJ2-5; the match to TRBD2 covers 11 bases. V lost 2 bases, J lost 5 bases, and 1 base stayed unmatched. The germline V gene has CDR1 WSHSY and CDR2 SAAADI. CDR3 length equals 14 residues. The CDR3, as DNA: TGCGCCAGCAGTGAGGGACTAGCGGGTGAGACCCAGTACTTC. It encodes CASSEGLAGETQYF.

This chain links TRBV19 with TRBJ1-2; TRBD1 agrees at 9 bases. V shed 3 bases and J 4 bases; nucleotides not matched to a gene: 6. Germline lookup yields CDR1 LNHDA and CDR2 SQIVND (reference sequence). CDR3 size: 15 residues. The CDR3 nucleotides are TGTGCCAGTAGTATCCCCACAGGGGGCGGCTATGGCTACACCTTC. This gives the protein CASSIPTGGGYGYTF.

This rearrangement joins TRBV18 to TRBJ1-2, with 7 bases matching TRBD1. Germline V gene lookup returns CDR1 KGHSH and CDR2 LQKENI. The V and J ends lost 3 bases and 2 bases, in that order; junction bases with no gene match: 6. This CDR3 comprises 15 residues. The DNA for the CDR3 is TGTGCCAGCTCACCCGGAGGGGGCGGGAACTATGGCTACACCTTC. Translation gives CASSPGGGGNYGYTF.

This clone was picked up a small number of times. This sequence joins TRBV6-5 and TRBJ1-5; no firm D call. This CDR3 has 13 amino acids. The V and J ends lost 7 bases and 3 bases respectively, with 10 bases between them. CDR1 and CDR2 from the germline V gene are MNHEY and SVGAGI. CDR3 nucleotide sequence: TGTGCCAGCAAAGACGGGAACAATCAGCCCCAGCATTTT. Translating it yields CASKDGNNQPQHF.

This clone was seen more than once but under ten times. The J gene is TRBJ1-1, the V gene TRBV4-1; tentatively, D is TRBD1 (6 bases). The CDR3 runs to 16 residues. The V end lost 1 base, the J end lost 1 base, and 13 bases lay between the germline ends. Germline CDR1 MGHRA, CDR2 YSYEKL. CDR3 sequence (DNA): TGCGCCAGCAGCCAAGCCGGGGGCAGGGGGAACACTGAAGCTTTCTTT. Translating it yields CASSQAGGRGNTEAFF.

The rearrangement joins TRBV7-8 to TRBJ1-1, with 7 bases identical to TRBD1. V shed 5 bases and J 0 bases; nucleotides not matched to a gene: 6. The CDR3 length is 15 residues. Germline V gene data show CDR1 as SGHVS and CDR2 as FQNEAQ. The CDR3, as DNA: TGTGCCAGCAGCCGAGGGGACAGAATGAACACTGAAGCTTTCTTT. Amino acids: CASSRGDRMNTEAFF.

The gene calls are TRBV7-9 and TRBJ2-7; a possible D gene is TRBD1 (6 bases). The CDR3 is made up of 15 amino acids. Trimming removed 5 bases from V and 2 bases from J, with 16 bases in between. Germline V gives CDR1 SEHNR, CDR2 FQNEAQ (reference sequence). The chain's CDR3 is CASSRQEAGTYEQYF. DNA for the CDR3: TGTGCCAGCAGCCGACAGGAGGCTGGGACCTACGAGCAGTACTTC.

The gene calls are TRBV7-8 and TRBJ2-5; 9 nucleotides agree with TRBD2. Germline CDR1 is SGHVS and CDR2 is FQNEAQ. CDR3 length: 15 residues. The V and J ends lost 2 bases and 5 bases, in that order; junction bases with no gene match: 6. CDR3 loop: CASSLKEAGGETQYF. The CDR3 coding sequence is TGTGCCAGCAGCTTAAAGGAGGCGGGAGGGGAGACCCAGTACTTC.

The V and J genes are TRBV5-8 and TRBJ2-1; D not resolved. CDR3 length: 12 amino acids. Looked up from germline, CDR1 is SGHTS and CDR2 is YDEGEE. V lost 5 bases and J lost 7, with 10 bases in between. DNA for the CDR3: TGTGCCAGCAGTGGGATGGAAAATGAGCAGTTCTTC. This encodes CASSGMENEQFF.

The chain recombines TRBV28 with TRBJ1-4, with TRBD1 matching over 10 bases. Germline V gene lookup returns CDR1 MDHEN and CDR2 SYDVKM. J gave up 16 bases and V 6 bases, and 8 bases lay outside the gene matches. The CDR3 has 12 residues. This chain's CDR3 is CASRPTGGEGFF. CDR3 DNA: TGTGCCAGCAGGCCGACAGGGGGCGAAGGGTTTTTT.

This clone was found once. This chain joins TRBV19 and TRBJ2-3; 11 bases map to TRBD2. This CDR3 contains 15 residues. CDR1 and CDR2 from the germline V gene are LNHDA and SQIVND (reference sequence). J gave up 4 bases and V 6 bases, and 6 bases lay outside the gene matches. The CDR3 spells CASRGTSGVPDTQYF. CDR3 coding DNA: TGTGCCAGTAGAGGGACTAGCGGAGTCCCAGATACGCAGTATTTT.

The chain couples TRBV19 to TRBJ1-1; the D gene is possibly TRBD1 (5 bases). The V end was cut by 1 base, the J end by 5 bases, with 11 bases between. Germline assignment: CDR1 LNHDA and CDR2 SQIVND (reference sequence). CDR3 length equals 14 residues. The CDR3 spells CASSIGGVRTEAFF. CDR3 bases: TGTGCCAGTAGTATAGGGGGGGTCCGGACTGAAGCTTTCTTT. The full variable domain, in which reference TRBV19 and TRBJ1-1 provide the parts outside the CDR3, is DGGITQSPKYLFRKEGQNVTLSCEQNLNHDAMYWYRQDPGQGLRLIYYSQIVNDFQKGDIAEGYSVSREKKESFPLTVTSAQKNPTAFYLCASSIGGVRTEAFFGQGTRLTVV.

The V gene is TRBV3-1 (or the pseudogene TRBV3-2), the J gene TRBJ2-7; 9 positions agree with TRBD1. There are 14 residues in the CDR3. Trimming cost V 1 base and J 7 bases; bases outside gene matches: 5. Germline V gene sequence: CDR1 LGHDT, CDR2 YNNKEL (reference sequence). The CDR3 loop reads CASSQVRTGVEQYF. CDR3 DNA: TGTGCCAGCAGCCAAGTTAGGACAGGGGTAGAGCAGTACTTC.

This clone was counted a single time. The chain combines TRBV11-2 with TRBJ2-2, with TRBD2 matching over 16 bases. The CDR3 extends over 15 amino acids. After removal of 6 bases from V and 10 bases from J, the junction contained 5 bases not matched to a gene. The germline V gene encodes CDR1 SGHAT and CDR2 FQNNGV. DNA for the CDR3: TGTGCCAGCAGGGGACTAGCGGGAGGGGAGGAGGAGCTGTTTTTT. Amino acid sequence: CASRGLAGGEEELFF.

This clone was detected only a few times. The CDR3 sequence is CASSRGQGAYNEQFF. The DNA of the CDR3 is TGCGCCAGCAGCCGGGGACAGGGCGCCTACAATGAGCAGTTCTTC. V gene TRBV5-1 combines with J gene TRBJ2-1; 9 bases are a match to TRBD1. The CDR3 is 15 residues long. V dropped 4 bases and J dropped 2; count of bases not matched to a gene: 4. The germline V gene has CDR1 SGHRS and CDR2 YFSETQ.

V and J are TRBV12-3 or TRBV12-4 and TRBJ2-5; D is unresolved. Trimming removed 5 bases at V and 5 bases at J, with 9 bases between. The CDR3 spans 12 residues. The CDR3 sequence is CASSPLGETQYF. For the CDR3, the DNA is TGTGCCAGCAGTCCACTGGGGGAGACCCAGTACTTC.

The chain carries TRBV12-3 or TRBV12-4 and TRBJ1-2; TRBD1 agrees at 7 bases. The CDR3 is 13 residues long. V shed 1 base, J shed 7 bases, and the junction held 3 bases outside the gene matches. The CDR3 here is CASSLGGGGGYTF. CDR3 DNA sequence: TGTGCCAGCAGTTTAGGAGGGGGCGGTGGCTACACCTTC.

This chain links TRBV6-1 with TRBJ2-1, with D possibly matching TRBD1 (6 bases). The CDR3 extends over 15 amino acids. Trimming removed 1 base from V and 6 bases from J, with 13 bases in between. Germline lookup yields CDR1 MNHNS and CDR2 SASEGT. The CDR3 reads CASSEVAGVSNEQFF. CDR3 in DNA: TGTGCCAGCAGTGAAGTGGCAGGGGTAAGCAATGAGCAGTTCTTC.

This chain links TRBV11-2 with TRBJ1-2; D is undetermined. The germline V and J ends were trimmed by 0 bases and 4 bases, with 9 bases remaining between them. Per the germline V gene, CDR1 is SGHAT and CDR2 is FQNNGV. The CDR3 spans 14 residues. This CDR3 is CASSLEDPGYGYTF. The CDR3, as DNA: TGTGCCAGCAGCTTAGAGGATCCCGGCTATGGCTACACCTTC.

The V call is TRBV5-1, the J call TRBJ2-1; TRBD2 agrees at 12 bases. The CDR3 sequence is 19 residues long. J gave up 2 bases and V 4 bases, and 13 bases lay outside the gene matches. In germline, CDR1 is SGHRS, CDR2 YFSETQ. The DNA for the CDR3 is TGCGCCAGCAGCCCCGGGACAGCGAGGACTAGCGGGGCCTACAATGAGCAGTTCTTC. Encoded protein: CASSPGTARTSGAYNEQFF. The entire variable domain, with the rest obtained from reference TRBV5-1 and TRBJ2-1, is as follows: KAGVTQTPRYLIKTRGQQVTLSCSPISGHRSVSWYQQTPGQGLQFLFEYFSETQRNKGNFPGRFSGRQFSNSRSEMNVSTLELGDSALYLCASSPGTARTSGAYNEQFFGPGTRLTVL.

The J gene is TRBJ2-3, the V gene TRBV5-1, with 11 nucleotides matching TRBD2. J was trimmed by 0 bases and V by 4 bases; bases with no gene match: 7. The germline gives CDR1 SGHRS, CDR2 YFSETQ. The CDR3 runs 17 residues. The CDR3 DNA is TGCGCCAGCAGCCGACCCGGGACTAGCGGAAGCACAGATACGCAGTATTTT. It codes for CASSRPGTSGSTDTQYF.

This chain links TRBV30 with TRBJ1-3; 7 nucleotides align to TRBD1. Germline CDR1 and CDR2: GTSNPN and SVGIG (reference sequence). Trimming took 4 bases from V and 4 from J; bases not matched to a gene: 10. The CDR3 has 15 amino acids. CDR3 in DNA: TGTGCCTGGACCCAACCAGGGGGTGGAGGAAACACCATATATTTT. Translated: CAWTQPGGGGNTIYF.